The 19 T cell receptor beta chains listed next were all sequenced from one sample in a study of T-cell reconstitution after alpha-beta-depleted transplantation in children. Unique molecular identifiers were built into the TCRbeta library. TCRdb re-called the PCR reads through MiXCR, storing one row per CDR3 protein. The sample includes 90,000 to 120,000 distinct CDR3 sequences, roughly 6.1% of them seen just once. Sequenced here: PBMCs, mostly from graft donor cells, sampled 360 days after TCRalphabeta/CD19-depleted stem cell transplant. The receptors were sampled from a male patient aged 2 to 9 who had a stem cell transplant for acute lymphoblastic leukemia, so the T cells may come from the graft donor.

This clonotype occurred many times. At one boundary the junction diverges from the germline segment, which might be a read error. This rearrangement joins TRBV9 to TRBJ2-1, with D unresolved. CDR3 size: 8 residues. Per germline, CDR1 SGDLS and CDR2 YYNGEE. CDR3 bases: TGTGCCAGCAGCGTTGAGCTCTTC. This encodes CASSVELF.

This clonotype appeared a few times. The chain employs TRBV28 and TRBJ2-1, with D uncertain. This CDR3 comprises 16 residues. Germline assignment: CDR1 MDHEN and CDR2 SYDVKM. The germline V and J ends were trimmed by 3 bases and 6 bases, with 18 bases remaining between them. CDR3 sequence: CASSFGLLGIGNEQFF. The CDR3 DNA reads TGTGCCAGCAGTTTTGGCCTTCTAGGTATTGGCAATGAGCAGTTCTTC.

This clonotype was seen many times. This chain connects TRBV6-5 to TRBJ1-2, with unresolved D. The CDR3 covers 13 residues. Trimming pared 2 bases from V and 4 bases from J, leaving 8 bases between. The germline V gene has CDR1 MNHEY and CDR2 SVGAGI. CDR3 sequence (DNA): TGTGCCAGCAGTTACGGAAGCGGCTATGGCTACACCTTC. This gives the protein CASSYGSGYGYTF.

This clonotype was seen at least ten times. V usage is TRBV28 and J usage is TRBJ2-5; weak D call: TRBD1 (5 bases). With 2 bases removed from V and 6 bases from J, the gap between germline ends came to 10 bases. CDR1 is MDHEN, CDR2 SYDVKM, per germline. CDR3 length equals 13 residues. DNA for the CDR3: TGTGCCAGCAGTTTACAGGGCTCGAAGACCCAGTACTTC. This codes for CASSLQGSKTQYF.

In its sample, this clonotype was seen many times. This rearrangement joins TRBV9 to TRBJ2-2; D could derive from TRBD1 or TRBD2 (5 bases each). The CDR3 is 14 amino acids. V was pared by 3 bases and J by 3 bases, with 9 bases between. Germline CDR1 SGDLS, CDR2 YYNGEE. In DNA, the CDR3 is TGTGCCAGCAGCGCGGGACCGTACACCGGGGAGCTGTTTTTT. As protein: CASSAGPYTGELFF.

This clonotype has at least ten counts. The chain couples TRBV7-9 to TRBJ2-5; D may be TRBD1 (5 bases). This CDR3 has 16 residues. V lost 4 bases, J lost 1 base, and 16 bases lay in between. CDR1 and CDR2 (germline): SEHNR, FQNEAQ (reference sequence). The CDR3 here is CASSSEGVTLQETQYF. The CDR3 DNA follows: TGTGCCAGCAGCTCCGAAGGGGTGACCCTCCAAGAGACCCAGTACTTC.

This clonotype has more than one count but fewer than ten. This rearrangement joins TRBV10-3 to TRBJ2-7, with TRBD1 matching over 8 bases. Germline values: CDR1 ENHRY, CDR2 SYGVKD. Unmatched junction bases numbered 9, after V lost 7 bases and J lost 4 bases. CDR3 length: 14 amino acids. The CDR3 sequence is CAITDRGTLYEQYF. DNA for the CDR3: TGTGCCATCACCGACAGGGGAACACTTTACGAGCAGTACTTC.

This clonotype was seen only a few times. The chain has TRBV20-1 and TRBJ2-1; 10 nucleotides align to TRBD2. V dropped 1 base and J dropped 3; count of bases not matched to a gene: 9. The CDR3 spans 17 residues. CDR1 and CDR2 (germline): DFQATT, SNEGSKA (reference sequence). The DNA for the CDR3 is TGCAGTGCTAGAGGGGACACCTGGACTAGCGGCTACAATGAGCAGTTCTTC. It yields the protein CSARGDTWTSGYNEQFF.

This clonotype has a count of ten or more. This chain uses TRBV7-2 with TRBJ2-5; 8 bases agree with TRBD2. V lost 0 bases, J lost 0 bases, and 0 bases stayed unmatched. This CDR3 is 15 amino acids long. Germline CDR1 is SGHTA and CDR2 is FQGNSA. The DNA for the CDR3 is TGTGCCAGCAGCTTAGCTAGCGGGGACCAAGAGACCCAGTACTTC. This codes for CASSLASGDQETQYF.

This clonotype was counted ten times or more. The chain carries TRBV4-3 and TRBJ2-7; D is uncertain. From germline, CDR1 is LGHNA and CDR2 YSLEER. V dropped 0 bases and J dropped 4 bases, with 7 bases sitting between them. The CDR3 has 13 amino acids. CDR3 nucleotide sequence: TGCGCCAGCAGCCAAGACAGCTTTTACGAGCAGTACTTC. Amino acids: CASSQDSFYEQYF.

This clonotype was recorded at least ten times. The chain is built from TRBV7-2 and TRBJ2-7, with 10 bases aligning to TRBD1. CDR1 and CDR2 (germline): SGHTA, FQGNSA. Trimming cost V 5 bases and J 4 bases; bases outside gene matches: 2. The CDR3 spans 13 residues. CDR3 nucleotides: TGTGCCAGCAGCCGGACAGGGGGGTACGAGCAGTACTTC. This codes for CASSRTGGYEQYF.

The chain has TRBV6-2 or TRBV6-3 and TRBJ2-1; TRBD1 agrees at 8 bases. Trimming took 4 bases from V and 0 from J; bases not matched to a gene: 5. Germline V gene sequence: CDR1 MNHEY, CDR2 SVGEGT. CDR3 length: 16 residues. As DNA, the CDR3 is TGTGCCAGCAGTTGGGACGACAGGGGCTCCTACAATGAGCAGTTCTTC. Translation: CASSWDDRGSYNEQFF.

In this sample, this clonotype turned up a few times. V usage is TRBV10-3 and J usage is TRBJ2-7; no clear D. In germline, CDR1 is ENHRY, CDR2 SYGVKD. This CDR3 comprises 11 residues. V lost 0 bases to trimming and J lost 6 bases, with 3 bases between them. CDR3 loop: CAISESGEQYF. In DNA, the CDR3 is TGTGCCATCAGTGAGTCCGGCGAGCAGTACTTC.

This clonotype was detected ten times or more. The chain has TRBV6-2 or TRBV6-3 and TRBJ2-7; D remains ambiguous. This CDR3 is 12 amino acids long. V was clipped by 5 bases and J by 3 bases, with 8 bases between them. Per germline, CDR1 MNHEY and CDR2 SVGEGT. The CDR3 DNA follows: TGTGCCAGCAGTCCGGACGGCTACGAGCAGTACTTC. It codes for CASSPDGYEQYF.

There are many counts of this clonotype. This sequence joins TRBV5-1 and TRBJ2-7, with 13 bases lining up with TRBD2. The V gene end was trimmed by 0 bases and the J gene end by 3 bases; junction bases not matched to a gene: 3. The germline CDR1 and CDR2 sequences are SGHRS and YFSETQ. This CDR3 contains 16 residues. CDR3 sequence reads: CASSLAGLAGLYEQYF. The CDR3 bases are TGCGCCAGCAGCTTGGCGGGACTAGCGGGACTCTACGAGCAGTACTTC.

The V and J genes are TRBV27 and TRBJ2-1, with D possibly matching TRBD1 (6 bases). CDR1 and CDR2 (germline): MNHEY, SMNVEV (reference sequence). This CDR3 contains 16 residues. V was clipped by 5 bases and J by 3 bases, with 17 bases between them. In DNA form, the CDR3 reads TGTGCCAGCAGTCTGGACAGACCCTCCAACTACAATGAGCAGTTCTTC. It yields the protein CASSLDRPSNYNEQFF.

This clonotype appeared many times. V usage is TRBV29-1 and J usage is TRBJ2-7; perhaps TRBD1 as D (6 bases). Germline V gives CDR1 SQVTM, CDR2 ANQGSEA. Trimming removed 0 bases from V and 1 base from J, with 10 bases in between. There are 14 residues in the CDR3. The CDR3 DNA follows: TGCAGCGTTGAAGAGGACAGCAAATCCTACGAGCAGTACTTC. Amino acids: CSVEEDSKSYEQYF.

In this sample, this clonotype turned up many times. The V gene is TRBV12-3 or TRBV12-4, the J gene TRBJ2-3, with D perhaps TRBD1 (6 bases). The ends were cut back, 7 bases at V and 6 bases at J, with 17 bases in the middle. This CDR3 contains 14 residues. For the CDR3, the DNA is TGTGCCAGCACCCAGGGGCATCTTCTGGATACGCAGTATTTT. It specifies CASTQGHLLDTQYF.

This clonotype was found a few times. This chain joins TRBV6-5 and TRBJ1-1; D not resolved. V lost 2 bases and J 3 bases, leaving 13 bases between the germline ends. This CDR3 comprises 15 residues. From germline, CDR1 is MNHEY and CDR2 SVGAGI. CDR3 in DNA: TGTGCCAGCAGTTACCTCGGTGATGGGGACACTGAAGCTTTCTTT. It encodes CASSYLGDGDTEAFF.